This TCR beta chain came from a study of human T cells and chemical hapten exposure. The wider study: Donors were sensitized with 2% DPC on the upper inner arm. Upper-back patches of 0.01% DPC were read at 6 days.

This clonotype was detected a few times. One entry per CDR3 protein results from TCRdb running MiXCR on the RACE reads. The repertoire has approximately 84,000 distinct CDR3 sequences, about 9.4% of them found once; the top ten carry approximately 2.5%. Time point here: patch test 2, 6 weeks after DPC sensitization. Treatment noted: therapeutic diphenylcyclopropenone sensitization with weekly scalp DPC. Only after blood had been drawn was each patch test applied. It was unfractionated whole blood from which total RNA was extracted. CDR3 length equals 14 residues. Trimming shortened V by 9 bases and J by 2 bases, and 17 bases separated the two germline ends. Germline loops: CDR1 WNHNN, CDR2 SYGVQD (reference sequence).

This material consisted of whole blood, taken in connection with sensitization to the hapten diphenylcyclopropenone (DPC). The clonotype originates from a woman in her twenties or thirties with alopecia areata. Some clones in this sample may be carry-over from other donors' samples. The chain couples TRBV10-1 to TRBJ2-7; possible D gene TRBD1, 5 bases. Here the CDR3 reads CARRIEQDTYEQYF. The CDR3 DNA reads TGCGCCAGGCGTATCGAACAGGATACCTACGAGCAGTACTTC.